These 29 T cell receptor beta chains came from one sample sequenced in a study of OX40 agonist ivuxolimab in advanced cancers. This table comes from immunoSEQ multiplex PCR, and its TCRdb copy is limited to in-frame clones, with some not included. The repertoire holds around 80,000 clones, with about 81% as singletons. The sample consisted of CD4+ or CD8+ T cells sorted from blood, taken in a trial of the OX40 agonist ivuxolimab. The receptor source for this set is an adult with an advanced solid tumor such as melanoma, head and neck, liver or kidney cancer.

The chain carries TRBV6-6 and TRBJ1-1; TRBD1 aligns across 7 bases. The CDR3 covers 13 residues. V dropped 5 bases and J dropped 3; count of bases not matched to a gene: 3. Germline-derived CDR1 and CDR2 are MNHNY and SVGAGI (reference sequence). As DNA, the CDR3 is TGTGCCAGCAGTAAACAGGGGTACACTGAAGCTTTCTTT. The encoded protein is CASSKQGYTEAFF.

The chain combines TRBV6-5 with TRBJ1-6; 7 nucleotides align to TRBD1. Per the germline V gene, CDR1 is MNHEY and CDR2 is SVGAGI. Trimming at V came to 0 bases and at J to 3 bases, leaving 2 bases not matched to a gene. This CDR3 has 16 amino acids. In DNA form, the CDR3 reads TGTGCCAGCAGTTACTCGGGACAGCTCTATAATTCACCCCTCCACTTT. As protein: CASSYSGQLYNSPLHF.

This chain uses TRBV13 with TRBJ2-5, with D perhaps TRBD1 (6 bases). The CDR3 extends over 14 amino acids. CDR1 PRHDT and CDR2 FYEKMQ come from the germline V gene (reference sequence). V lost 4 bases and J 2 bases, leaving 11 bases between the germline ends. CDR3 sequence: CASSSSTGQETQYF. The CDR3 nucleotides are TGTGCCAGCAGCTCCTCGACAGGACAAGAGACCCAGTACTTC. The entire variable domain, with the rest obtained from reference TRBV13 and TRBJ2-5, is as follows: AAGVIQSPRHLIKEKRETATLKCYPIPRHDTVYWYQQGPGQDPQFLISFYEKMQSDKGSIPDRFSAQQFSDYHSELNMSSLELGDSALYFCASSSSTGQETQYFGPGTRLLVL.

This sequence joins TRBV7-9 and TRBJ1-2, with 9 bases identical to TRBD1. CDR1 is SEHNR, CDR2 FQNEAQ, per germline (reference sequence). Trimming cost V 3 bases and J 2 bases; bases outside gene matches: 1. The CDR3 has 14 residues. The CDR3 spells CASSFGQGNYGYTF. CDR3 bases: TGTGCCAGCAGCTTCGGACAGGGGAACTATGGCTACACCTTC.

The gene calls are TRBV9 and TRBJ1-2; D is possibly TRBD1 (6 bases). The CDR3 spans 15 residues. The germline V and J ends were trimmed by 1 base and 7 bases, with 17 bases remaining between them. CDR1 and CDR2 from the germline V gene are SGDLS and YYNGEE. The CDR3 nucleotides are TGTGCCAGCAGCGTAACGGGGGGCCAGGGTCGTGGCTACACCTTC. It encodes CASSVTGGQGRGYTF.

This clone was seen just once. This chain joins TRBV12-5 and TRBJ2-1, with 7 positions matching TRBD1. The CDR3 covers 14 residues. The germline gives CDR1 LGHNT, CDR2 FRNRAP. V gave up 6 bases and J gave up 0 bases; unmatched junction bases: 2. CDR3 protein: CASGTGLSYNEQFF. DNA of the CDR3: TGTGCTAGTGGGACAGGGCTCTCCTACAATGAGCAGTTCTTC.

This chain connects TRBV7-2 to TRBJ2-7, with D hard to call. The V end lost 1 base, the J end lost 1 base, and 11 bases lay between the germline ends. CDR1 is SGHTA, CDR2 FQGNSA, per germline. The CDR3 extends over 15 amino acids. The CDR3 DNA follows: TGTGCCAGCAGCTTAGGAAGCCTGCCATCCTACGAGCAGTACTTC. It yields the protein CASSLGSLPSYEQYF.

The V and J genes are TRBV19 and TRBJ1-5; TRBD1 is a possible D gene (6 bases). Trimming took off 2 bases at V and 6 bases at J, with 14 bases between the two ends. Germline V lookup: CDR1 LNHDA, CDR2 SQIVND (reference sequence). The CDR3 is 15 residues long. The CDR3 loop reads CASSISLQGIQPQHF. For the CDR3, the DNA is TGTGCCAGTAGTATATCTTTACAGGGAATTCAGCCCCAGCATTTT.

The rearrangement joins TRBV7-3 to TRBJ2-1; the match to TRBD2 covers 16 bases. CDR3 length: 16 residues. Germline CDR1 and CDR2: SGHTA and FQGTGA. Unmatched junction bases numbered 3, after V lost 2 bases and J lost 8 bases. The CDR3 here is CASSLWGLAGGDEQFF. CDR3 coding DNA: TGTGCCAGCAGCTTATGGGGACTAGCGGGAGGGGATGAGCAGTTCTTC.

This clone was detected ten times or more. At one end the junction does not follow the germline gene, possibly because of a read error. CDR3 region: CASRLRAAGAYEQYF. CDR3 in DNA: TGTGCCAGCAGGTTAAGGGCAGCGGGAGCCTACGAGCAGTACTTC. This chain connects TRBV7-3 to TRBJ2-7; the match to TRBD2 covers 8 bases. CDR1 is SGHTA and CDR2 is FQGTGA in the germline V gene. The CDR3 has 15 amino acids.

This CDR3 reads CAWSVPRTAGRTTTEAFF. The CDR3 nucleotides read TGTGCCTGGAGTGTACCTCGGACAGCGGGCAGGACAACCACTGAAGCTTTCTTT. The chain uses TRBV30 and TRBJ1-1; TRBD1 might be the D (6 bases). The germline V and J ends were trimmed by 0 bases and 4 bases, with 24 bases remaining between them. The CDR3 is 18 residues long. Germline V gene lookup returns CDR1 GTSNPN and CDR2 SVGIG (reference sequence).

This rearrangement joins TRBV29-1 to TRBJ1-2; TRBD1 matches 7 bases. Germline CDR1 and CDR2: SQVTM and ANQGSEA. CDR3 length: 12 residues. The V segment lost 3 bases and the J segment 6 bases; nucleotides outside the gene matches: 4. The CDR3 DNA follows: TGCAGCGTTGAGACAGGGTCGAATGGCTACACCTTC. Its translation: CSVETGSNGYTF.

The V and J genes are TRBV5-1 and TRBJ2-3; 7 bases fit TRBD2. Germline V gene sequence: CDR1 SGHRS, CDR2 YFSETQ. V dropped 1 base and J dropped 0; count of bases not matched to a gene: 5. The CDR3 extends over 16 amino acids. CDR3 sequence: CASSLPAGLSTDTQYF. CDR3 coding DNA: TGCGCCAGCAGCTTGCCAGCGGGGTTAAGCACAGATACGCAGTATTTT.

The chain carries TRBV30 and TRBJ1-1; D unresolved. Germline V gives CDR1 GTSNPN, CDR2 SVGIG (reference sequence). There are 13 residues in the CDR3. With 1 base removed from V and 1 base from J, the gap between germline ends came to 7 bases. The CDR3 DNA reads TGTGCCTGGAGTGCTTTCTCGAACACTGAAGCTTTCTTT. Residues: CAWSAFSNTEAFF.

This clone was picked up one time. The CDR3 loop is CASSLRPSGSDEQFF. CDR3 DNA: TGTGCCAGCAGCTTAAGGCCTAGCGGGAGCGATGAGCAGTTCTTC. The chain employs TRBV7-6 and TRBJ2-1, with 10 bases fitting TRBD2. Germline CDR1 reads SGHVS; CDR2 reads FNYEAQ. V lost 2 bases and J lost 8; bases outside the gene matches: 6. This CDR3 contains 15 residues.

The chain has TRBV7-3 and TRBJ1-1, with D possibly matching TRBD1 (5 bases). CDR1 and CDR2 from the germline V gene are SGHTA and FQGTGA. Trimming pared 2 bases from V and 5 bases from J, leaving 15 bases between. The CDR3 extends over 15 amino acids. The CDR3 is CASSLDVGQWTEAFF. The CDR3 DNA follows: TGTGCCAGCAGCTTAGATGTGGGGCAGTGGACTGAAGCTTTCTTT.

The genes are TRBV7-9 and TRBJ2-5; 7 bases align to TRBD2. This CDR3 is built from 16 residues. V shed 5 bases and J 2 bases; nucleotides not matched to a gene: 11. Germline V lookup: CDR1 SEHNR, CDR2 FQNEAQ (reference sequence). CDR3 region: CASSPVGGGGQETQYF. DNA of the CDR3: TGTGCCAGCAGCCCCGTTGGGGGGGGAGGTCAAGAGACCCAGTACTTC.

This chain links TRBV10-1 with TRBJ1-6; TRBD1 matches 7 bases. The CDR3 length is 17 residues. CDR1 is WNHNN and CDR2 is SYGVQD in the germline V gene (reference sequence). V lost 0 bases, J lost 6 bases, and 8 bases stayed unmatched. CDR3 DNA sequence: TGCGCCAGCAGTGAGTCGCTCGGACAGGACATTAATTCACCCCTCCACTTT. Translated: CASSESLGQDINSPLHF.

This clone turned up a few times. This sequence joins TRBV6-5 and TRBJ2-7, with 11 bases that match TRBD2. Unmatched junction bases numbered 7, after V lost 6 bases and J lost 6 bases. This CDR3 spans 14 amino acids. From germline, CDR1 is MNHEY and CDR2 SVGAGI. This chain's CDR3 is CASRPTSGMGEQYF. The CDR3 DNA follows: TGTGCCAGCAGACCGACTAGCGGGATGGGCGAGCAGTACTTC.

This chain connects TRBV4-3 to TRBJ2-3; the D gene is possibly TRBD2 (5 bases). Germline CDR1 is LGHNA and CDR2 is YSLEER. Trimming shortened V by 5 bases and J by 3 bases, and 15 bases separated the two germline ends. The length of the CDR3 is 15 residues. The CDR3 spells CASSYSAGGTDTQYF. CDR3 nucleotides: TGCGCCAGCAGCTACAGCGCGGGTGGAACAGATACGCAGTATTTT.

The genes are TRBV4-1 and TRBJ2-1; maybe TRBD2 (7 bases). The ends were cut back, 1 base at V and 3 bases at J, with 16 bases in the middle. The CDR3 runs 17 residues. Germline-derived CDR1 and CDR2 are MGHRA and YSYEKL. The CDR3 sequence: CASSQVVAGASYNEQFF. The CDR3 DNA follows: TGCGCCAGCAGCCAAGTCGTGGCGGGGGCCAGCTACAATGAGCAGTTCTTC.

The CDR3 sequence: CATSRDRNNEQFF. CDR3 DNA: TGTGCCACCAGCAGAGACCGCAACAATGAGCAGTTCTTC. The genes are TRBV15 and TRBJ2-1; D call uncertain. The CDR3 has 13 amino acids. Looked up from germline, CDR1 is LNHNV and CDR2 is YYDKDF (reference sequence). V was pared by 0 bases and J by 5 bases, with 5 bases between.

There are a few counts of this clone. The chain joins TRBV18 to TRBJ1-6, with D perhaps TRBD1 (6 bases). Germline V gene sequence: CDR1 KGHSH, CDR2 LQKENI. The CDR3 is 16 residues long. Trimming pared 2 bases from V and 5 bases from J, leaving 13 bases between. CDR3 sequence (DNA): TGTGCCAGCTCACCATCTCGACAGGCGAATAATTCACCCCTCCACTTT. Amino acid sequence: CASSPSRQANNSPLHF.

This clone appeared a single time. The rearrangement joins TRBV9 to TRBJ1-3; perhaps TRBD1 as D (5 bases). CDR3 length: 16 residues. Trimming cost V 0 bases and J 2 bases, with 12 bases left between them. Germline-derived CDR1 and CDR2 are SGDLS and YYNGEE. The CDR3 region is CASSVDPREAGNTIYF. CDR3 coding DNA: TGTGCCAGCAGCGTAGATCCCAGGGAAGCTGGAAACACCATATATTTT.

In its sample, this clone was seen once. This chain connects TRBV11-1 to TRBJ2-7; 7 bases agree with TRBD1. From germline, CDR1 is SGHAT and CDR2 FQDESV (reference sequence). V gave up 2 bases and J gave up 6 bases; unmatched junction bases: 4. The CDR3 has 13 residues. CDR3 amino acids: CASSLLSGGEQYF. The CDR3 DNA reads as TGTGCCAGCAGCTTACTATCAGGGGGCGAGCAGTACTTC.

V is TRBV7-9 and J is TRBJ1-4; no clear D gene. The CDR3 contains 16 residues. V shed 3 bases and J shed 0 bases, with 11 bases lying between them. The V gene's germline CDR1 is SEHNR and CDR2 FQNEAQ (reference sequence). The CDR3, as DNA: TGTGCCAGCAGCTTGGGAGTTTGGTCAACTAATGAAAAACTGTTTTTT. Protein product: CASSLGVWSTNEKLFF.

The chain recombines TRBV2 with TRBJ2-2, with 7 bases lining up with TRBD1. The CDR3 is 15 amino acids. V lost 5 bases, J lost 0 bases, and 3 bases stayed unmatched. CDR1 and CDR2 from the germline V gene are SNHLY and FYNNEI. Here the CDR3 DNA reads TGTGCCAGCAGTAGAACAGGGGCGAACACCGGGGAGCTGTTTTTT. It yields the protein CASSRTGANTGELFF.

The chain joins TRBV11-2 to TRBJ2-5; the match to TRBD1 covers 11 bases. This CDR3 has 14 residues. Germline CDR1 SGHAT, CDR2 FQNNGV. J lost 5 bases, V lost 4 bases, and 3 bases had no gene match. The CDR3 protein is CASSSGQGGETQYF. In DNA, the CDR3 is TGTGCCAGCAGCTCGGGACAGGGGGGGGAGACCCAGTACTTC.

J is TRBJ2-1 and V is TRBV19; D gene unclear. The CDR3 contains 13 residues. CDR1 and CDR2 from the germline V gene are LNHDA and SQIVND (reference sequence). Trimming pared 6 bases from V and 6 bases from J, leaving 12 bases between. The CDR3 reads CASRTTWGNEQFF. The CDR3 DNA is TGTGCCAGTAGGACGACTTGGGGCAATGAGCAGTTCTTC.